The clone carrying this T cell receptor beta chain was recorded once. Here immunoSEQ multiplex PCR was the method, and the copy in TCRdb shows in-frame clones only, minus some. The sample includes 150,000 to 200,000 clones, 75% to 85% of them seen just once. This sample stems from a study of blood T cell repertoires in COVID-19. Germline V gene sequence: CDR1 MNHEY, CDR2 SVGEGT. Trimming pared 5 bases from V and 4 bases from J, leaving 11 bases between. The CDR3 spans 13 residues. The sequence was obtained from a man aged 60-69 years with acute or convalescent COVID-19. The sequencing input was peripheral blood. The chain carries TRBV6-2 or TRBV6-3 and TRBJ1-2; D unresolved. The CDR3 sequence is CASSPRWSYGYTF. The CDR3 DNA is TGTGCCAGCAGTCCCAGGTGGTCCTATGGCTACACCTTC.